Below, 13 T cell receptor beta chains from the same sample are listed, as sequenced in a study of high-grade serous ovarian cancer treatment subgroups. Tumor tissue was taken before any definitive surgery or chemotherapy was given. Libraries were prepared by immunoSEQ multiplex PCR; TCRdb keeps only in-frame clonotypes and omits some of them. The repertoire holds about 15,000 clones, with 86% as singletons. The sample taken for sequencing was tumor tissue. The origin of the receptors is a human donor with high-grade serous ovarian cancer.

CDR3: CATSRTRSGANVLTF. DNA for the CDR3: TGTGCCACCAGCAGAACCCGCTCTGGGGCCAACGTCCTGACTTTC. V gene TRBV15 combines with J gene TRBJ2-6; D is uncertain. Germline loops: CDR1 LNHNV, CDR2 YYDKDF (reference sequence). CDR3 length equals 15 residues. Trimming took 2 bases from V and 0 from J, leaving 5 bases between them.

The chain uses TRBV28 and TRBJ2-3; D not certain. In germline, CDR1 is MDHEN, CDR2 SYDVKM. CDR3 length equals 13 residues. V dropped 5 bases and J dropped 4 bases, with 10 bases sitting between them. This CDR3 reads CASSPTFSDTQYF. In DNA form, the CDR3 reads TGTGCCAGCAGTCCCACTTTTTCAGATACGCAGTATTTT.

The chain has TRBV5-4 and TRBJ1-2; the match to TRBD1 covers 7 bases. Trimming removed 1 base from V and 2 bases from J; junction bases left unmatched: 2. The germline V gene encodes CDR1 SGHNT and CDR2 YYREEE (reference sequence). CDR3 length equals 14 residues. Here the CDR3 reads CASSLQGDNYGYTF. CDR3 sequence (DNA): TGTGCCAGCAGCTTGCAGGGGGACAACTATGGCTACACCTTC.

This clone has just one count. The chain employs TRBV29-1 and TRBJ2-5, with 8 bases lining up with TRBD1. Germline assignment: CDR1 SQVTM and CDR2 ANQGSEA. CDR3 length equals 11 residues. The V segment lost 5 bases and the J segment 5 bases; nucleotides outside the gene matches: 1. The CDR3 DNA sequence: TGCAGCGTTAACAGGGGGGAGACCCAGTACTTC. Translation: CSVNRGETQYF.

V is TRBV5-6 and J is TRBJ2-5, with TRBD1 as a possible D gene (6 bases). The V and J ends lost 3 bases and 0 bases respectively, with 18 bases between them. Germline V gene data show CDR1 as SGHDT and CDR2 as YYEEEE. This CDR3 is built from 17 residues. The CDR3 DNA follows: TGTGCCAGCAGCTGGGGGCCGGGACGGACGTACCAAGAGACCCAGTACTTC. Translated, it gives CASSWGPGRTYQETQYF.

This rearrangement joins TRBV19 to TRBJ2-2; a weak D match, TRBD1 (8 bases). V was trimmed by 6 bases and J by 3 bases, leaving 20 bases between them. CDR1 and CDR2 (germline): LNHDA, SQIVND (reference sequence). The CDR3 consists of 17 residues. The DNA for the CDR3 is TGTGCCAGTAGCACTCAAGCGGGACAGGCCTACACCGGGGAGCTGTTTTTT. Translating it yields CASSTQAGQAYTGELFF.

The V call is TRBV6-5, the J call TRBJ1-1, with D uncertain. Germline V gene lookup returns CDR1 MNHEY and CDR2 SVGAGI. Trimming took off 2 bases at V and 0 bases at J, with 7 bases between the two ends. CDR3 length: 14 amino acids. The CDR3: CASSYGQLNTEAFF. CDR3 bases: TGTGCCAGCAGTTACGGGCAGCTGAACACTGAAGCTTTCTTT.

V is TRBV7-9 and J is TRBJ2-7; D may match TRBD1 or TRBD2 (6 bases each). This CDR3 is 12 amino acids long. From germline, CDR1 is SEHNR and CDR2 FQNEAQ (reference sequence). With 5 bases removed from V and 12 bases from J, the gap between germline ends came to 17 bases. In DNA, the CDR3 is TGTGCCAGCAGCCCGATTGGAGGGGGAGTGTACTTC. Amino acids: CASSPIGGGVYF. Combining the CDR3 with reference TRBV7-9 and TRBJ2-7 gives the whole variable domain DTGVSQNPRHKITKRGQNVTFRCDPISEHNRLYWYRQTLGQGPEFLTYFQNEAQLEKSRLLSDRFSAERPKGSFSTLEIQRTEQGDSAMYLCASSPIGGGVYFGPGTRLTVT.

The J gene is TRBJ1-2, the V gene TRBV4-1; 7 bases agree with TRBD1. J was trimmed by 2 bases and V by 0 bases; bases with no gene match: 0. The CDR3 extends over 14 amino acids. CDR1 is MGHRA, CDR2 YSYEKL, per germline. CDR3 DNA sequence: TGCGCCAGCAGCCAAGACAGGGGGAACTATGGCTACACCTTC. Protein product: CASSQDRGNYGYTF.

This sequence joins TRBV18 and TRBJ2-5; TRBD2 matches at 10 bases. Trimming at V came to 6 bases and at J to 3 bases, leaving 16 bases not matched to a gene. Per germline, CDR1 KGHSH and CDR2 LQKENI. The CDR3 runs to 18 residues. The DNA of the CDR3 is TGTGCCAGCTCGCCAAAGCCTAGAACCGGGACTAGCGAAGAGACCCAGTACTTC. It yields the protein CASSPKPRTGTSEETQYF.

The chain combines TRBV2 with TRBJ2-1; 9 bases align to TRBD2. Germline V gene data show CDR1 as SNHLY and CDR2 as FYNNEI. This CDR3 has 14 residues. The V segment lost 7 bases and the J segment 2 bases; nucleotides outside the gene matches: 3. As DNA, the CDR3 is TGTGCCAGCATTCTAGCGGGGACCTACAATGAGCAGTTCTTC. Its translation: CASILAGTYNEQFF.

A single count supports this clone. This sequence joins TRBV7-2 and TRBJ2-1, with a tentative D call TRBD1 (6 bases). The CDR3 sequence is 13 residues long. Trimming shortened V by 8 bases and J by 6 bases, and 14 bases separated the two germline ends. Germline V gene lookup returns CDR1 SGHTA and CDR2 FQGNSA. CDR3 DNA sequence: TGTGCCAGCGGTAACAGGGTGGGCAATGAGCAGTTCTTC. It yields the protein CASGNRVGNEQFF. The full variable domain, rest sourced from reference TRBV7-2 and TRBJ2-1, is GAGVSQSPSNKVTEKGKDVELRCDPISGHTALYWYRQSLGQGLEFLIYFQGNSAPDKSGLPSDRFSAERTGGSVSTLTIQRTQQEDSAVYLCASGNRVGNEQFFGPGTRLTVL.

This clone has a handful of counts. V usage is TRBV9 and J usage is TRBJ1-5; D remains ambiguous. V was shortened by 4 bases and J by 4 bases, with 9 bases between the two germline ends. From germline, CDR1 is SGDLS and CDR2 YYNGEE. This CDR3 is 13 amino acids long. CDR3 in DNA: TGTGCCAGCAGCCTCAACACAAATCAGCCCCAGCATTTT. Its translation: CASSLNTNQPQHF.